These T cell receptor beta chains were read from a single sample in a study of identical twins. TCRdb re-derived calls from the 5' RACE reads in MiXCR, one entry per CDR3 protein. The sample lists some 1,700,000 distinct CDR3 sequences, about 32% seen once, with about 0.27% in the top ten. The material sequenced was cord blood. The receptors derive from a newborn girl in good health. CDR3s include the opening cysteine and the closing phenylalanine or tryptophan. Each record gives: CDR3 DNA, CDR3 protein, V gene, D gene, J gene, clone size. D genes are given only for firm matches. Only some rows state a clone size, as once, few, many or a class for expanded clones.

DNA: TGTGCCAGCAGCCGGGACAGGGGCGTCTATGGCTACACCTTC
CDR3: CASSRDRGVYGYTF
V: TRBV11-2
D: TRBD1
J: TRBJ1-2
size: NA

DNA: TGTGCCAGCAGTGCTCCGGGACAGGTCTCCTACGAGCAGTACTTC
CDR3: CASSAPGQVSYEQYF
V: TRBV25-1
D: TRBD1
J: TRBJ2-7
size: few

DNA: TGCGCCAGCAGCCCCCGGACAGGGAGCACAGATACGCGGTATTTT
CDR3: CASSPRTGSTDTRYF
V: TRBV5-1
D: TRBD1
J: TRBJ2-3
size: NA

DNA: TGCAGTGCGCGGGACAGGGGGCGGGCTTCACCCCTCCACTTT
CDR3: CSARDRGRASPLHF
V: TRBV20-1
D: TRBD1
J: TRBJ1-6
size: NA

DNA: TGTGCCAGCAGCGATCCTAGCGGGAGGGGAGATACGCAGTATTTT
CDR3: CASSDPSGRGDTQYF
V: TRBV7-9
D: TRBD2
J: TRBJ2-3
size: few

DNA: TGTGCCATCAGGCCTAGGGACCACTACGAGCAGTACTTC
CDR3: CAIRPRDHYEQYF
V: TRBV10-3
D: NA
J: TRBJ2-7
size: many

DNA: TGTGCCAGCAGTTTGGGACATCGGTACGAGCAGTACTTC
CDR3: CASSLGHRYEQYF
V: TRBV12-3/TRBV12-4
D: NA
J: TRBJ2-7
size: many

DNA: TGTGCCAGCAGTATGGTCCGGGCCCAAGCTTTCTTT
CDR3: CASSMVRAQAFF
V: TRBV12-3/TRBV12-4
D: NA
J: TRBJ1-1
size: NA

DNA: TGTGCCAGCAGCCAAGATCCGGGGGCTCTAATCGAGCAGTACTTC
CDR3: CASSQDPGALIEQYF
V: TRBV3-1
D: NA
J: TRBJ2-7
size: NA

DNA: TGTGCCAGCAGGCAGGGACTAGCTGAAAACAATGAGCAGTACTTC
CDR3: CASRQGLAENNEQYF
V: TRBV7-2
D: TRBD2
J: TRBJ2-7
size: NA

DNA: TGCAGTGCCACTAACAGAGTTACTAGCACAGATACGCAGTATTTT
CDR3: CSATNRVTSTDTQYF
V: TRBV20-1
D: NA
J: TRBJ2-3
size: NA

DNA: TGCAGTGCTGGTCCGGGGCCCAGCAATCAGCCCCAGCATTTT
CDR3: CSAGPGPSNQPQHF
V: TRBV20-1
D: NA
J: TRBJ1-5
size: NA

DNA: TGCGCCAGCAGCTTGGAACCCGGGGCCTACGAGCAGTACTTC
CDR3: CASSLEPGAYEQYF
V: TRBV5-1
D: NA
J: TRBJ2-7
size: NA

DNA: TGTGCCAGCAGCCTCCCCAGAGGGCCTAGCTCCTACAATGAGCAGTTCTTC
CDR3: CASSLPRGPSSYNEQFF
V: TRBV3-1
D: NA
J: TRBJ2-1
size: many

DNA: TGTGCCAGCAGCTTAACAGGACCAACCTCCTACGAGCAGTACTTC
CDR3: CASSLTGPTSYEQYF
V: TRBV7-2
D: NA
J: TRBJ2-7
size: many

DNA: TGTGCCAGCAGTTTTGTGACAGGGGGCACTGAAGCTTTCTTT
CDR3: CASSFVTGGTEAFF
V: TRBV12-3/TRBV12-4
D: TRBD1
J: TRBJ1-1
size: NA

DNA: TGCAGTGCCTCCGAAGGGGGGGCCCTCACAGATACGCAGTATTTT
CDR3: CSASEGGALTDTQYF
V: TRBV20-1
D: NA
J: TRBJ2-3
size: few

DNA: TGTGCCAGCAGCTTAGCCCCTTTTTTCCGGGAGACCCAGTACTTC
CDR3: CASSLAPFFRETQYF
V: TRBV7-9
D: NA
J: TRBJ2-5
size: NA

DNA: TGTGCCAGCTCACCCAGGGTAAAAGAGACCCAGTACTTC
CDR3: CASSPRVKETQYF
V: TRBV18
D: NA
J: TRBJ2-5
size: few

DNA: TGTGCCAGCAGACGACGGGGGGTCGCAGATACGCAGTATTTT
CDR3: CASRRRGVADTQYF
V: TRBV2
D: TRBD2
J: TRBJ2-3
size: NA

DNA: TGTGCCAGCAGTTCGTCTTCAGCGGCCCTCCTTGTTAATTCACCCCTCCACTTT
CDR3: CASSSSSAALLVNSPLHF
V: TRBV12-3/TRBV12-4
D: NA
J: TRBJ1-6
size: many

DNA: TGTGCCATCAGTGACAGGGAACTAGCCAAAAACATTCAGTACTTC
CDR3: CAISDRELAKNIQYF
V: TRBV10-3
D: NA
J: TRBJ2-4
size: many

DNA: TGTGCCAGCAGCTTGGGTAGCGGGAGAGTGAACACCGGGGAGCTGTTTTTT
CDR3: CASSLGSGRVNTGELFF
V: TRBV5-6
D: TRBD2
J: TRBJ2-2
size: NA

DNA: TGTGCCAGCACGGCCGGGAGGGCAGATACGCAGTATTTT
CDR3: CASTAGRADTQYF
V: TRBV2
D: TRBD2
J: TRBJ2-3
size: NA